This T cell receptor (beta chain) was sequenced during a study of cytomegalovirus exposure and HLA in healthy donors. General observations from the study: Associated with cytomegalovirus, according to the listing, were around 160 TCR beta chains.

PCR employed 60 Vbeta and 13 Jbeta primers. Profiling relied on immunoSEQ multiplex PCR, and the TCRdb table lists in-frame clones only, not all of them. The sample lists fewer than 60,000 clones; around three quarters were seen once. Donors counted as nominally healthy when sampled, yet unrecorded immune exposures were likely. In regard to this clone: As yet, its antigen is unknown.

The CDR3 extends over 16 amino acids. The ends lost 0 bases at V and 7 bases at J; junction bases unmatched: 8. CDR1 SGHTA and CDR2 FQGTGA come from the germline V gene. The clonotype comes from a woman aged 45-65 years in good health and CMV-seropositive. The sample comprised PBMCs. J is TRBJ2-1 and V is TRBV7-3; 8 nucleotides line up with TRBD2. The CDR3: CASSLTPLAGSNEQFF. The CDR3 DNA is TGTGCCAGCAGCTTAACGCCATTAGCGGGATCTAATGAGCAGTTCTTC.